Listed below are T cell receptor beta chains from one sample, sequenced in a study of OX40 agonist ivuxolimab in advanced cancers. Clones were read by immunoSEQ multiplex PCR, and TCRdb kept only the in-frame ones, dropping some. The sample yields around 75,000 clones, around 88% seen once. The sequencing here drew on CD4+ or CD8+ T cells sorted from blood, taken in a trial of the OX40 agonist ivuxolimab. These receptors came from an adult with an advanced solid tumor such as melanoma, head and neck, liver or kidney cancer. CDR3s include the opening cysteine and the closing phenylalanine or tryptophan. The D gene is left open where the match is weak. The size field is filled for only some rows; it gives once, few, many or a size class.

j_call v_call d_call clone_size cdr3_aa cdr3_nt
TRBJ2-1 TRBV28 NA NA CASSLQYRYNEQFF TGTGCCAGCAGTTTACAGTACAGGTACAATGAGCAGTTCTTC
TRBJ2-2 TRBV6-1 NA NA CASTLTAGELFF TGTGCCAGCACCTTGACAGCCGGGGAGCTGTTTTTT
TRBJ2-1 TRBV6-5 TRBD1 NA CASSPSHRGEQFF TGTGCCAGCAGTCCGAGCCACAGGGGTGAGCAGTTCTTC
TRBJ1-5 TRBV6-6 NA NA CASSYSGRGGNQPQHF TGTGCCAGCAGTTACTCTGGCAGGGGTGGCAATCAGCCCCAGCATTTT
TRBJ2-2 TRBV7-2 TRBD1 NA CASSWDSNTGELFF TGTGCCAGCAGTTGGGACAGCAACACCGGGGAGCTGTTTTTT
TRBJ1-1 TRBV11-2 NA NA CASSLDRGAEAFF TGTGCCAGCAGCTTAGATAGGGGGGCTGAAGCTTTCTTT
TRBJ2-2 TRBV14 NA NA CASSQSGTENTGELFF TGTGCCAGCAGCCAATCCGGGACCGAGAACACCGGGGAGCTGTTTTTT
TRBJ2-1 TRBV9 TRBD2 NA CAGSSPSGNSYNEQFF TGTGCCGGCAGCAGCCCTAGCGGGAACTCCTACAATGAGCAGTTCTTC
TRBJ1-1 TRBV5-1 TRBD1 NA CASSLEGTGSTEAFF TGCGCCAGCAGCTTGGAAGGGACAGGTTCTACTGAAGCTTTCTTT
TRBJ2-1 TRBV9 TRBD2 NA CASSSRDRGAGVSYNEQFF TGTGCCAGCAGCTCACGGGACCGCGGGGCGGGAGTGTCCTACAATGAGCAGTTCTTC
TRBJ1-1 TRBV5-1 NA NA CASRAGQMNTEAFF TGCGCCAGCAGGGCGGGACAAATGAACACTGAAGCTTTCTTT
TRBJ2-7 TRBV28 TRBD1 NA CASSPPGQGSYEQYF TGTGCCAGCAGTCCCCCGGGACAGGGGTCCTACGAGCAGTACTTC
TRBJ1-1 TRBV7-3 NA NA CASSPKGQGQWSEAFF TGTGCCAGCAGCCCCAAGGGTCAGGGGCAGTGGTCTGAAGCTTTCTTT
TRBJ2-6 TRBV2 NA once CASSDGVRTNSGANVLTF TGTGCCAGCAGTGATGGCGTCAGGACAAACTCTGGGGCCAACGTCCTGACTTTC
TRBJ1-2 TRBV2 NA NA CASSETGIPGYTF TGTGCCAGCAGTGAAACAGGGATACCCGGCTACACCTTC
TRBJ2-7 TRBV25-1 TRBD2 NA CASGLQPGLAALTYEQYF TGTGCCAGCGGCCTCCAACCGGGACTAGCGGCGTTGACCTACGAGCAGTACTTC
TRBJ1-4 TRBV30 TRBD1 NA CAWNRGLRGEKLFF TGTGCCTGGAATAGGGGGCTGAGGGGTGAAAAACTGTTTTTT
TRBJ1-1 TRBV7-2 NA NA CASEGNTEAFF TGTGCCAGTGAGGGGAACACTGAAGCTTTCTTT
TRBJ1-5 TRBV7-3 NA few CASSSAQGEALGNQPQHF TGTGCCAGCAGCTCGGCACAGGGAGAGGCATTGGGCAATCAGCCCCAGCATTTT
TRBJ2-2 TRBV4-2 TRBD2 NA CASSQDLAGNTGELFF TGTGCCAGCAGCCAAGATCTAGCGGGGAACACCGGGGAGCTGTTTTTT
TRBJ1-4 TRBV4-2 TRBD1 NA CASSQRTGYETNEKLFF TGTGCCAGCAGCCAACGGACAGGATATGAAACTAATGAAAAACTGTTTTTT
TRBJ2-7 TRBV28 NA NA CASSLGGLHSYEQYF TGTGCCAGCAGTTTAGGGGGACTTCACTCCTACGAGCAGTACTTC
TRBJ1-2 TRBV23-1 NA NA CASSQSGQEILYGYTF TGCGCCAGCAGTCAATCTGGTCAGGAAATTCTTTATGGCTACACCTTC
TRBJ2-7 TRBV9 NA NA CASSPSPRLPQYF TGTGCCAGCAGCCCCAGCCCCCGACTACCCCAGTACTTC
TRBJ1-2 TRBV6-5 NA NA CASSYRNRDGYTF TGTGCCAGCAGTTACCGAAACAGGGATGGCTACACCTTC
TRBJ1-2 TRBV28 NA NA CASRGGPGNDGYTF TGTGCCAGCAGGGGCGGACCGGGGAACGATGGCTACACCTTC
TRBJ2-7 TRBV30 NA NA CAWTPRGVYEQYF TGTGCCTGGACCCCTCGAGGGGTCTACGAGCAGTACTTC
TRBJ2-2 TRBV25-1 NA NA CASSQDLTTTGELFF TGTGCCAGCAGTCAGGACCTTACAACCACCGGGGAGCTGTTTTTT
TRBJ2-7 TRBV11-2 NA once CASSSGDWTYEQYF TGTGCCAGCAGCTCCGGGGACTGGACCTACGAGCAGTACTTC
TRBJ2-7 TRBV6-6 NA NA CASSYTAVDEQYF TGTGCCAGCAGTTACACTGCCGTTGACGAGCAGTACTTC
TRBJ2-7 TRBV30 NA NA CAWSKLLSYEQYF TGTGCCTGGAGTAAACTTCTCTCCTACGAGCAGTACTTC
TRBJ2-7 TRBV19 TRBD2 NA CASSKGLAGGAYEQYF TGTGCCAGTAGTAAGGGACTAGCGGGAGGAGCCTACGAGCAGTACTTC
TRBJ1-1 TRBV18 NA once CASSPRGLTGGRTEAFF TGTGCCAGCTCACCGCGGGGTCTTACCGGGGGTCGGACTGAAGCTTTCTTT
TRBJ2-5 TRBV7-9 TRBD1 NA CASSTRGRREETQYF TGTGCCAGCAGCACGAGGGGGCGCAGGGAAGAGACCCAGTACTTC
TRBJ1-6 TRBV2 TRBD1 NA CASRPGTGYSPLHF TGTGCCAGCAGACCCGGGACAGGGTATTCACCCCTCCACTTT
TRBJ2-1 TRBV11-2 NA NA CASSLARVYHNEQFF TGTGCCAGCAGCTTAGCCAGGGTGTATCACAATGAGCAGTTCTTC
TRBJ2-1 TRBV5-1 NA NA CASSLDSGSYNEQFF TGCGCCAGCAGCCTTGACTCCGGGAGCTACAATGAGCAGTTCTTC
TRBJ1-3 TRBV5-4 NA NA CASSSTQGAGNTIYF TGTGCCAGCAGCTCCACACAGGGAGCGGGAAACACCATATATTTT